What follows are 32 T cell receptor beta chains derived from one specimen sequenced in a study of cytomegalovirus exposure and HLA in healthy donors. 60 Vbeta and 13 Jbeta primers were used in PCR. Some clones are missing from TCRdb's copy, which holds only in-frame ones; the method was immunoSEQ multiplex PCR. This sample's clone table lists around 140,000 clones. The sequencing input was PBMCs. These receptors were taken from a woman aged 45-65 years in good health and CMV-seronegative.

The J gene is TRBJ2-7, the V gene TRBV28; D remains ambiguous. V lost 2 bases to trimming and J lost 4 bases, with 6 bases between them. This CDR3 spans 12 amino acids. Germline loops: CDR1 MDHEN, CDR2 SYDVKM. The CDR3 DNA is TGTGCCAGCAGTTTAGAGTCTTACGAGCAGTACTTC. Encoded protein: CASSLESYEQYF.

This sequence joins TRBV6-5 and TRBJ2-1; 8 bases line up with TRBD2. V shed 5 bases, J shed 4 bases, and the junction held 7 bases outside the gene matches. The CDR3 contains 15 residues. The germline gives CDR1 MNHEY, CDR2 SVGAGI. The CDR3 loop is CASSRGGSGYNEQFF. DNA of the CDR3: TGTGCCAGCAGTCGGGGGGGGAGCGGGTACAATGAGCAGTTCTTC.

The gene calls are TRBV28 and TRBJ2-7, with TRBD2 identical over 11 bases. With V trimmed by 7 bases and J by 2 bases, 7 bases remained unmatched. The CDR3 spans 15 residues. The V gene's germline CDR1 is MDHEN and CDR2 SYDVKM. CDR3 sequence reads: CASKKGLADAYEQYF. In DNA form, the CDR3 reads TGTGCCAGCAAAAAGGGACTAGCGGACGCCTACGAGCAGTACTTC.

The rearrangement uses TRBV30 and TRBJ2-7; D is perhaps TRBD2 (6 bases). Germline CDR1 is GTSNPN and CDR2 is SVGIG (reference sequence). Trimming removed 1 base from V and 5 bases from J, with 15 bases in between. This CDR3 has 14 residues. This chain's CDR3 is CAWSGTWRDHEQYF. The CDR3 DNA reads as TGTGCCTGGAGTGGGACTTGGAGGGACCACGAGCAGTACTTC.

The chain is built from TRBV7-9 and TRBJ1-2; the match to TRBD1 covers 10 bases. CDR1 SEHNR and CDR2 FQNEAQ come from the germline V gene (reference sequence). The CDR3 is 18 amino acids. Trimming removed 4 bases from V and 6 bases from J; junction bases left unmatched: 17. CDR3 coding DNA: TGTGCCAGCAGCTCCGTCCCGGGACAGGGGAAGTGGATTAATGGCTACACCTTC. Amino acid sequence: CASSSVPGQGKWINGYTF.

This chain uses TRBV5-6 with TRBJ1-6, with 8 bases identical to TRBD1. This CDR3 region has 18 residues. Germline V CDR1 and CDR2: SGHDT, YYEEEE. Germline trimming cut 4 bases from V and 7 bases from J; bases unmatched to any gene: 16. CDR3 bases: TGTGCCAGCAGCCGAAGGAGGGACAGGTTTCTTTGGAATTCACCCCTCCACTTT. Its protein is CASSRRRDRFLWNSPLHF.

This chain links TRBV28 with TRBJ2-5, with 7 bases that match TRBD1. J gave up 5 bases and V 7 bases, and 7 bases lay outside the gene matches. CDR1 and CDR2 (germline): MDHEN, SYDVKM. This CDR3 contains 13 residues. In DNA, the CDR3 is TGTGCCAGCATGACAGGGAGATCTGAGACCCAGTACTTC. This sequence encodes CASMTGRSETQYF.

The chain has TRBV7-8 and TRBJ2-7; D remains ambiguous. This CDR3 is built from 14 residues. V shed 0 bases and J shed 6 bases, with 12 bases lying between them. Germline lookup yields CDR1 SGHVS and CDR2 FQNEAQ. DNA for the CDR3: TGTGCCAGCAGCTTAGCTCCTGTGAGCTCCGAGCAGTACTTC. This encodes CASSLAPVSSEQYF.

The chain is built from TRBV7-7 and TRBJ2-5; a weak D match, TRBD1 (6 bases). The V end lost 5 bases, the J end lost 2 bases, and 18 bases lay between the germline ends. Germline lookup yields CDR1 SSHAT and CDR2 FNYEAQ (reference sequence). This CDR3 region has 16 residues. CDR3 coding DNA: TGTGCCAGCAGCCAGTCGAGGTTGCAGGGGCAAGAGACCCAGTACTTC. Translating gives CASSQSRLQGQETQYF.

The chain links TRBV27 to TRBJ2-1, with 9 positions matching TRBD2. This CDR3 contains 15 residues. CDR1 is MNHEY, CDR2 SMNVEV, per germline (reference sequence). V shed 8 bases and J 6 bases; nucleotides not matched to a gene: 11. CDR3 DNA: TGTGCCAGCTACAAACGGCGGGGGGGCCTCAATGAGCAGTTCTTC. Amino acid sequence: CASYKRRGGLNEQFF.

As for this clone: Additional DNA sequences in this sample encode the identical CDR3. In DNA form, the CDR3 reads TGCGCCAGTTCAACAGGGTCCTACGAGCAGTACTTC. Translating gives CASSTGSYEQYF. The gene calls are TRBV5-1 and TRBJ2-7, with a weak D call TRBD1 (6 bases). Germline values: CDR1 SGHRS, CDR2 YFSETQ. V shed 8 bases and J shed 1 base, with 10 bases lying between them. The CDR3 runs 12 residues.

The rearrangement links TRBV10-3 to TRBJ2-5; D possibly corresponds to TRBD1 (7 bases). V dropped 3 bases and J dropped 5 bases, with 13 bases sitting between them. CDR3 length: 14 amino acids. Germline CDR1 and CDR2: ENHRY and SYGVKD. The CDR3 coding sequence is TGTGCCATCAGTGACAGGGGGGAAGGGGAGACCCAGTACTTC. Translated, it gives CAISDRGEGETQYF.

The chain combines TRBV4-3 with TRBJ2-1, with 12 positions matching TRBD2. From germline, CDR1 is LGHNA and CDR2 YSLEER. V shed 5 bases, J shed 6 bases, and the junction held 5 bases outside the gene matches. CDR3 length equals 15 residues. The CDR3 DNA sequence: TGCGCCAGCAGCTTTGGACTAGCGGGAACCAATGAGCAGTTCTTC. This encodes CASSFGLAGTNEQFF.

V and J are TRBV19 and TRBJ1-2, with TRBD1 as a possible D gene (6 bases). The CDR3 contains 13 residues. V lost 2 bases and J 8 bases, leaving 12 bases between the germline ends. Germline CDR1 and CDR2: LNHDA and SQIVND (reference sequence). The CDR3 sequence: CASSIRTGQGYTF. Written as DNA, the CDR3 is TGTGCCAGTAGTATACGAACAGGGCAAGGCTACACCTTC.

The chain has TRBV9 and TRBJ1-5; 12 positions agree with TRBD1. CDR1 and CDR2 (germline): SGDLS, YYNGEE. With V trimmed by 6 bases and J by 5 bases, 15 bases remained unmatched. CDR3 length: 18 residues. The CDR3 is CASTFKGQGAIDYQPQHF. The CDR3 DNA follows: TGTGCCAGCACCTTTAAGGGACAGGGGGCGATTGACTATCAGCCCCAGCATTTT.

This sequence joins TRBV6-1 and TRBJ1-1, with D tentatively TRBD1 (5 bases). The CDR3 sequence is 17 residues long. Germline CDR1 MNHNS, CDR2 SASEGT. The V gene lost 1 base and the J gene lost 3 bases, with 18 bases spanning the gap. The CDR3: CASSEGYGGGSDTEAFF. The CDR3 DNA sequence: TGTGCCAGCAGTGAAGGTTATGGCGGGGGATCTGACACTGAAGCTTTCTTT.

The V call is TRBV7-9, the J call TRBJ1-1, with TRBD1 identical over 9 bases. V shed 3 bases, J shed 0 bases, and the junction held 5 bases outside the gene matches. The CDR3 loop spans 16 amino acids. Germline V gene sequence: CDR1 SEHNR, CDR2 FQNEAQ (reference sequence). The CDR3 is CASSFWTGAVNTEAFF. As DNA, the CDR3 is TGTGCCAGCAGCTTTTGGACAGGGGCAGTGAACACTGAAGCTTTCTTT.

The V call is TRBV27, the J call TRBJ2-7, with 11 bases fitting TRBD2. Germline V CDR1 and CDR2: MNHEY, SMNVEV (reference sequence). The CDR3 spans 17 residues. Germline trimming cut 4 bases from V and 1 base from J; bases unmatched to any gene: 9. Here the CDR3 DNA reads TGTGCCAGCAGTTCCAACGGACTAGCGGGCCAGTCCTACGAGCAGTACTTC. Its translation: CASSSNGLAGQSYEQYF.

The J gene is TRBJ1-1, the V gene TRBV19; 8 positions match TRBD1. The CDR3 sequence is 15 residues long. Trimming took 9 bases from V and 4 from J; bases not matched to a gene: 13. Germline CDR1 is LNHDA and CDR2 is SQIVND (reference sequence). The CDR3 loop reads CASRSGGAWGTEAFF. The CDR3 DNA follows: TGTGCCAGCAGGTCAGGGGGCGCGTGGGGCACTGAAGCTTTCTTT.

The V and J genes are TRBV4-2 and TRBJ1-2; maybe TRBD1 (6 bases). CDR1 and CDR2 (germline): LGHNA, YNFKEQ. V was clipped by 5 bases and J by 4 bases, with 17 bases between them. There are 15 residues in the CDR3. The chain's CDR3 is CASSDTGSRPYGYTF. The CDR3 bases are TGTGCCAGCAGCGATACAGGGTCCCGACCCTATGGCTACACCTTC.

V and J are TRBV6-6 and TRBJ1-1, with D unresolved. Trimming pared 8 bases from V and 1 base from J, leaving 5 bases between. This CDR3 is built from 11 residues. Germline lookup yields CDR1 MNHNY and CDR2 SVGAGI (reference sequence). CDR3 residues: CASAQNTEAFF. The DNA for the CDR3 is TGTGCCAGCGCACAGAACACTGAAGCTTTCTTT.

This chain connects TRBV9 to TRBJ1-1; no firm D call. Trimming cost V 3 bases and J 2 bases, with 14 bases left between them. Per the germline V gene, CDR1 is SGDLS and CDR2 is YYNGEE. This CDR3 contains 15 residues. CDR3 coding DNA: TGTGCCAGCAGCGCCCCTGGTCCAAGCAACACTGAAGCTTTCTTT. Its protein product is CASSAPGPSNTEAFF.

The chain recombines TRBV13 with TRBJ2-2; 9 bases match TRBD1. CDR3 size: 15 residues. CDR1 is PRHDT, CDR2 FYEKMQ, per germline (reference sequence). V was clipped by 5 bases and J by 6 bases; unmatched bases: 7. In DNA, the CDR3 is TGTGCCAGCAGCGTCCTAACAGGGGGCTCCGGGGAGCTGTTTTTT. This encodes CASSVLTGGSGELFF.

The chain links TRBV18 to TRBJ2-5; weak D call: TRBD1 (5 bases). CDR1 KGHSH and CDR2 LQKENI come from the germline V gene. The CDR3 loop spans 13 amino acids. With 3 bases removed from V and 2 bases from J, the gap between germline ends came to 7 bases. The CDR3 sequence is CASSPDRQETQYF. CDR3 DNA: TGTGCCAGCTCACCTGACAGACAAGAGACCCAGTACTTC.

This chain uses TRBV30 with TRBJ1-3; TRBD1 is a possible D gene (5 bases). The germline CDR1 and CDR2 sequences are GTSNPN and SVGIG (reference sequence). Trimming took 3 bases from V and 3 from J, leaving 12 bases between them. The CDR3 contains 14 residues. CDR3: CAWRGDYLGNTIYF. In DNA, the CDR3 is TGTGCCTGGAGAGGGGATTACCTTGGAAACACCATATATTTT. The variable domain in full, with the rest retrieved from reference TRBV30 and TRBJ1-3, is SQTIHQWPATLVQPVGSPLSLECTVEGTSNPNLYWYRQAAGRGLQLLFYSVGIGQISSEVPQNLSASRPQDRQFILSSKKLLLSDSGFYLCAWRGDYLGNTIYFGEGSWLTVV.

The chain couples TRBV13 to TRBJ2-5; 9 positions agree with TRBD2. The CDR3 sequence is 18 residues long. Germline values: CDR1 PRHDT, CDR2 FYEKMQ (reference sequence). V was clipped by 0 bases and J by 0 bases; unmatched bases: 8. The CDR3 spells CASSLGSLAGGDQETQYF. The CDR3 region has the DNA TGTGCCAGCAGCTTAGGCTCCCTGGCGGGGGGGGACCAAGAGACCCAGTACTTC.

The rearrangement uses TRBV19 and TRBJ2-3; 7 positions agree with TRBD2. The CDR3 totals 13 residues. Germline CDR1 reads LNHDA; CDR2 reads SQIVND (reference sequence). V shed 6 bases, J shed 3 bases, and the junction held 3 bases outside the gene matches. The CDR3 nucleotides read TGTGCCAGTAGCGGGGGGACGACAGATACGCAGTATTTT. It yields the protein CASSGGTTDTQYF. The variable domain in full, with the rest retrieved from reference TRBV19 and TRBJ2-3, is DGGITQSPKYLFRKEGQNVTLSCEQNLNHDAMYWYRQDPGQGLRLIYYSQIVNDFQKGDIAEGYSVSREKKESFPLTVTSAQKNPTAFYLCASSGGTTDTQYFGPGTRLTVL.

The genes are TRBV28 and TRBJ1-5; TRBD1 matches at 8 bases. The V and J ends lost 6 bases and 4 bases, in that order; junction bases with no gene match: 8. The CDR3 covers 15 residues. Germline V gives CDR1 MDHEN, CDR2 SYDVKM. This CDR3 reads CASSRKTGVNQPQHF. The DNA for the CDR3 is TGTGCCAGCAGCCGCAAGACAGGGGTTAATCAGCCCCAGCATTTT.

The chain joins TRBV5-1 to TRBJ2-7, with TRBD2 matching over 8 bases. This CDR3 contains 16 residues. Losses at the gene ends were 4 bases for V and 5 bases for J; bases not matched to a gene: 14. CDR1 SGHRS and CDR2 YFSETQ come from the germline V gene. This CDR3 reads CASSRTPGLGVNEQYF. The CDR3 coding sequence is TGCGCCAGCAGCCGGACGCCGGGACTAGGAGTGAACGAGCAGTACTTC.

This chain joins TRBV6-6 and TRBJ1-1; 8 positions agree with TRBD1. This CDR3 contains 14 residues. V was clipped by 7 bases and J by 1 base; unmatched bases: 5. CDR1 and CDR2 from the germline V gene are MNHNY and SVGAGI (reference sequence). This chain's CDR3 is CASTDRGRNTEAFF. The CDR3 DNA reads as TGTGCCAGCACCGACAGGGGCCGGAACACTGAAGCTTTCTTT.

This rearrangement joins TRBV30 to TRBJ2-2, with 7 bases fitting TRBD2. Trimming removed 3 bases from V and 6 bases from J; junction bases left unmatched: 10. Per germline, CDR1 GTSNPN and CDR2 SVGIG (reference sequence). The CDR3 loop spans 15 amino acids. The CDR3 region has the DNA TGTGCCTGGAGATTGGGTGCGGGAGCGGCCGGGGAGCTGTTTTTT. It is translated as CAWRLGAGAAGELFF.

This chain uses TRBV19 with TRBJ2-5; tentative D call: TRBD1 (6 bases). The DNA matches TRBJ2-7 better at its end, which makes the J call doubtful. Germline V gene sequence: CDR1 LNHDA, CDR2 SQIVND (reference sequence). The CDR3 sequence is 14 residues long. Written as DNA, the CDR3 is TGTGCCAGTAGGTTGGGGGCTGGGGCCTACGAGCAGTACTTC. Amino acids: CASRLGAGAYEQYF.